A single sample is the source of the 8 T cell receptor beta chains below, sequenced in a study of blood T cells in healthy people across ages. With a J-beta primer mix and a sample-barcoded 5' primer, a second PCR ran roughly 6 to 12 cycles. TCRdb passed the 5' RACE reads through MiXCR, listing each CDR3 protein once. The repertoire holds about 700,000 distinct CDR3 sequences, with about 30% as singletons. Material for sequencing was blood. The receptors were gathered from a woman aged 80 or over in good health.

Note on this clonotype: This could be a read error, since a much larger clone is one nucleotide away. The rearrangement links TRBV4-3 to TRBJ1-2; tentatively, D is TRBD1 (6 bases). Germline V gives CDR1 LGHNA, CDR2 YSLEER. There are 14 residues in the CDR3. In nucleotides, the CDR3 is TGCGCCAGCAGCCAAGGGGTCCGGGACGGGGGCTACATCTTC. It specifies CASSQGVRDGGYIF.

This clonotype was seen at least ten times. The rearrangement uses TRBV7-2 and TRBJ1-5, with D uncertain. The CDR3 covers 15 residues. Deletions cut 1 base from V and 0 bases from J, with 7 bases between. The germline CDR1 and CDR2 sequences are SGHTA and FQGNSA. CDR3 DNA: TGTGCCAGCAGCTTAGGGGCACATAGCAATCAGCCCCAGCATTTT. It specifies CASSLGAHSNQPQHF.

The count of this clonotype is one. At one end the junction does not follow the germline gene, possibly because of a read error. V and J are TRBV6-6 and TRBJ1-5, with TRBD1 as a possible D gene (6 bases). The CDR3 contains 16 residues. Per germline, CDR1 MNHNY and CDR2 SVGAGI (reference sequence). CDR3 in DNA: TGTGCCAGCAGCCGCCGGGACAAAGATAGCAATCAGCCCAAGCATTTT. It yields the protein CASSRRDKDSNQPKHF.

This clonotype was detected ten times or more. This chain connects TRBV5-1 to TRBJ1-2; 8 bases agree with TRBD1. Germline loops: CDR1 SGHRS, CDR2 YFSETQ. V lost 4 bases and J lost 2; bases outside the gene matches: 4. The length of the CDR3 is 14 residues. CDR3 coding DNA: TGCGCCAGCAGCGTACAGGGGGGCAACTATGGCTACACCTTC. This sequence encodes CASSVQGGNYGYTF.

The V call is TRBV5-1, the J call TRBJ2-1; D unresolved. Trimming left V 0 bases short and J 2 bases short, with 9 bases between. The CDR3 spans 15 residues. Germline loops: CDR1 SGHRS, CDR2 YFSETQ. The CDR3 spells CASSLAMGTYNEQFF. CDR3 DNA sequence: TGCGCCAGCAGCTTGGCCATGGGAACCTACAATGAGCAGTTCTTC.

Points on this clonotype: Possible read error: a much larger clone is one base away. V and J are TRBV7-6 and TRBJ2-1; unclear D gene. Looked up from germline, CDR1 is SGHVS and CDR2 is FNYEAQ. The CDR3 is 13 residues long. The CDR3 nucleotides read TGTGCCAGCAGCTTAGCCCCGTCTGATGAGCAGGTCTTC. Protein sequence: CASSLAPSDEQVF.

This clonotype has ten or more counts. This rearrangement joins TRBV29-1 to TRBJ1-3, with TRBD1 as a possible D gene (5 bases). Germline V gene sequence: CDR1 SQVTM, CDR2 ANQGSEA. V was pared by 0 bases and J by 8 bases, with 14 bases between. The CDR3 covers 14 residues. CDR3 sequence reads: CSVEDTGTEDTIYF. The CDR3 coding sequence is TGCAGCGTTGAAGATACAGGCACGGAGGACACCATATATTTT.

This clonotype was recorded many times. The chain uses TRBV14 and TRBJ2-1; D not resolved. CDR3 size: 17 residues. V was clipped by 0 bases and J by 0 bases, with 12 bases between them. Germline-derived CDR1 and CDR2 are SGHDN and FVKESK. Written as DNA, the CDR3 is TGTGCCAGCAGCCAAGATTCGGGCACCTCCTCCTACAATGAGCAGTTCTTC. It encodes CASSQDSGTSSYNEQFF.